This T cell receptor (beta chain) was recorded in a study of blood T cell repertoires in COVID-19. Profiled with immunoSEQ multiplex PCR; TCRdb holds only in-frame clones, not every one. The data hold roughly 190,000 clones, with about four fifths observed a single time. The CDR3 runs to 15 residues. The J gene is TRBJ1-6, the V gene TRBV21-1. TRBV21-1 has pseudogene status. The sequencing sample was made of peripheral blood. The sequence came from a woman aged 40 to 55 with COVID-19, enrolled during active disease. CDR3 DNA: TGTGCCAGCAGCCCCCCCGGCGGAATGAATTCACCCCTCCACTTT. It specifies CASSPPGGMNSPLHF.